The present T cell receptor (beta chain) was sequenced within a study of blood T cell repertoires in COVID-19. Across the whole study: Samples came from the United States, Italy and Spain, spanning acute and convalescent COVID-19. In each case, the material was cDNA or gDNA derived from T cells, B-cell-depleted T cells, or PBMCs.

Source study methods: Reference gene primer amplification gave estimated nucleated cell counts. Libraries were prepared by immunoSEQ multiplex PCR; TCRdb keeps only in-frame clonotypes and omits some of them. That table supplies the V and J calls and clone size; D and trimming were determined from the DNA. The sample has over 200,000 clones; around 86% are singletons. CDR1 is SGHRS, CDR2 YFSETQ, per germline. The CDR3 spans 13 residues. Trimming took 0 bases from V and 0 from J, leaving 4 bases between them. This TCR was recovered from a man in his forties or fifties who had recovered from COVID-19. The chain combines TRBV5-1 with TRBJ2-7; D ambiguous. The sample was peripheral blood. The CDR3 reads CASSLDISYEQYF. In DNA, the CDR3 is TGCGCCAGCAGCTTGGACATCTCCTACGAGCAGTACTTC.